The 19 T cell receptor beta chains given below trace back to one sample, sequenced in a study of Graves' ophthalmopathy and Graves' hyperthyroidism. Beta-chain TCR CDR3 regions were amplified from RNA transcripts. An initial RT-PCR round employing HTBI primers preceded a second-round multiplex PCR. TCRdb passed the multiplex PCR reads through MiXCR, listing each CDR3 protein once. Of 150,000 to 200,000 distinct CDR3 sequences in the sample, roughly 36% were seen once. Material: peripheral blood. The receptors originated from a man aged 30-40 years with Graves' ophthalmopathy.

Ten or more counts support this clonotype. The chain carries TRBV30 and TRBJ1-6, with 7 positions matching TRBD1. V shed 4 bases, J shed 7 bases, and the junction held 10 bases outside the gene matches. Germline V CDR1 and CDR2: GTSNPN, SVGIG (reference sequence). This CDR3 has 15 amino acids. In nucleotides, the CDR3 is TGTGCCTGGACCTTTCCCCGGGACAGCAATTCACCCCTCCACTTT. The encoded protein is CAWTFPRDSNSPLHF.

The chain is built from TRBV27 and TRBJ2-5, with unresolved D. V was cut by 6 bases and J by 5 bases, with 19 bases left in between. CDR1 and CDR2 (germline): MNHEY, SMNVEV (reference sequence). This CDR3 spans 15 amino acids. CDR3 sequence (DNA): TGTGCCAGCAGCCACCTAAGGCCCCCGGCGGAGACCCAGTACTTC. It codes for CASSHLRPPAETQYF.

This clonotype is medium-sized. This chain connects TRBV30 to TRBJ2-7; 9 nucleotides line up with TRBD1. The CDR3 spans 14 residues. The germline gives CDR1 GTSNPN, CDR2 SVGIG (reference sequence). V lost 2 bases to trimming and J lost 1 base; unmatched junction nucleotides: 3. The CDR3 reads CAWSTGTGSYEQYF. In nucleotides, the CDR3 is TGTGCCTGGAGTACCGGGACAGGGTCCTACGAGCAGTACTTC.

The table lists this clonotype with many counts. The genes are TRBV12-3 or TRBV12-4 and TRBJ1-5; TRBD1 agrees at 8 bases. The CDR3 runs to 14 residues. V shed 6 bases, J shed 9 bases, and the junction held 10 bases outside the gene matches. This CDR3 reads CASSYGQGRLPQHF. CDR3 DNA: TGTGCCAGCAGCTATGGACAGGGACGCTTGCCCCAGCATTTT.

This clonotype showed up just once. CDR3 in amino acids: CASSQRGDYGYTF. The CDR3 DNA reads as TGTGCCAGCAGCCAAAGGGGGGACTATGGCTACACCTTC. The chain joins TRBV14 to TRBJ1-2; perhaps TRBD1 as D (6 bases). The CDR3 totals 13 residues. Trimming removed 2 bases from V and 3 bases from J, with 7 bases in between. CDR1 and CDR2 (germline): SGHDN, FVKESK. The complete variable domain, with remaining parts taken from reference TRBV14 and TRBJ1-2, reads EAGVTQFPSHSVIEKGQTVTLRCDPISGHDNLYWYRRVMGKEIKFLLHFVKESKQDESGMPNNRFLAERTGGTYSTLKVQPAELEDSGVYFCASSQRGDYGYTFGSGTRLTVV.

This clonotype appeared many times. The rearrangement joins TRBV6-5 to TRBJ2-7; the D is unclear. This CDR3 is 12 amino acids long. Germline V gene sequence: CDR1 MNHEY, CDR2 SVGAGI. The ends were cut back, 6 bases at V and 2 bases at J, with 8 bases in the middle. The CDR3 sequence is CASSLAPYEQYF. In nucleotides, the CDR3 is TGTGCCAGCAGCCTGGCCCCCTACGAGCAGTACTTC.

This clonotype showed up just once. J is TRBJ2-7 and V is TRBV20-1; no clear D gene. Germline CDR1 is DFQATT and CDR2 is SNEGSKA (reference sequence). The CDR3 spans 14 residues. Trimming removed 6 bases from V and 4 bases from J, with 19 bases in between. CDR3 sequence: CSATPPPLRYEQYF. The CDR3 bases are TGCAGTGCCACTCCTCCGCCCCTGCGATACGAGCAGTACTTC.

The chain couples TRBV30 to TRBJ2-2; 11 positions match TRBD2. CDR1 is GTSNPN and CDR2 is SVGIG in the germline V gene (reference sequence). J was trimmed by 5 bases and V by 2 bases; bases with no gene match: 7. The CDR3 sequence is 16 residues long. The CDR3 sequence is CAWSRGLADRTGELFF. CDR3 nucleotide sequence: TGTGCCTGGAGTAGGGGACTAGCGGACCGTACCGGGGAGCTGTTTTTT.

This clonotype was picked up many times. This rearrangement joins TRBV7-8 to TRBJ2-4; the match to TRBD2 covers 10 bases. After removal of 4 bases from V and 2 bases from J, the junction contained 11 bases not matched to a gene. CDR1 is SGHVS and CDR2 is FQNEAQ in the germline V gene. The CDR3 spans 18 residues. In nucleotides, the CDR3 is TGTGCCAGCAGCTCTTTGGGCAGCGGGAGGGATACCAAAAACATTCAGTACTTC. Translation: CASSSLGSGRDTKNIQYF.

Many counts were recorded for this clonotype. The chain has TRBV11-2 and TRBJ1-1, with 7 bases matching TRBD1. CDR1 and CDR2 from the germline V gene are SGHAT and FQNNGV. The J segment lost 1 base and the V segment lost 1 base, leaving 3 bases of the junction unmatched. The CDR3 has 15 amino acids. CDR3 nucleotides: TGTGCCAGCAGCTTAGGGGCAGGGGGGAACACTGAAGCTTTCTTT. Its protein is CASSLGAGGNTEAFF.

The sample holds many counts of this clonotype. The chain is built from TRBV18 and TRBJ2-7, with 9 positions matching TRBD1. This CDR3 contains 15 residues. Germline V CDR1 and CDR2: KGHSH, LQKENI. Trimming cost V 3 bases and J 6 bases; bases outside gene matches: 9. CDR3 in DNA: TGTGCCAGCTCACCGGCCGGGACAGGGACAGTCGAGCAGTACTTC. Amino acids: CASSPAGTGTVEQYF.

This clonotype was seen ten or more times. The chain is built from TRBV28 and TRBJ2-7; TRBD2 aligns across 9 bases. Losses at the gene ends were 3 bases for V and 0 bases for J; bases not matched to a gene: 6. This CDR3 has 16 amino acids. CDR1 and CDR2 (germline): MDHEN, SYDVKM. This CDR3 is CASSFHLAGLSYEQYF. The CDR3 nucleotides are TGTGCCAGCAGTTTTCACCTAGCGGGACTCTCCTACGAGCAGTACTTC.

This clonotype showed up many times. CDR3: CASSNTGRNSPLHF. In DNA, the CDR3 is TGTGCCAGCAGCAACACCGGGCGAAATTCACCCCTCCACTTT. The V and J genes are TRBV7-2 and TRBJ1-6; D gene ambiguous. This CDR3 comprises 14 residues. V lost 5 bases to trimming and J lost 7 bases, with 12 bases between them. Germline V gene sequence: CDR1 SGHTA, CDR2 FQGNSA.

This clonotype came up many times. V is TRBV28 and J is TRBJ2-7, with D possibly matching TRBD1 (5 bases). Germline V gene data show CDR1 as MDHEN and CDR2 as SYDVKM. V shed 6 bases and J shed 2 bases, with 11 bases lying between them. The CDR3 loop spans 13 amino acids. The CDR3 here is CASRNTGTYEQYF. DNA of the CDR3: TGTGCCAGCAGAAACACAGGAACCTACGAGCAGTACTTC. Together with reference TRBV28 and TRBJ2-7, the CDR3 gives the full variable domain: DVKVTQSSRYLVKRTGEKVFLECVQDMDHENMFWYRQDPGLGLRLIYFSYDVKMKEKGDIPEGYSVSREKKERFSLILESASTNQTSMYLCASRNTGTYEQYFGPGTRLTVT.

This chain joins TRBV25-1 and TRBJ1-1; D is uncertain. This CDR3 region has 17 residues. Between the trimmed V and J ends, which lost 0 bases and 1 base, there was a span of 15 bases. The V gene's germline CDR1 is MGHDK and CDR2 SYGVNS. The CDR3 loop reads CASSEYGPRAGNTEAFF. The CDR3 DNA reads TGTGCCAGCAGTGAATATGGGCCTCGGGCCGGGAACACTGAAGCTTTCTTT.

The gene calls are TRBV28 and TRBJ2-5; TRBD2 matches 12 bases. Germline lookup yields CDR1 MDHEN and CDR2 SYDVKM. The CDR3 is 16 residues long. Unmatched junction bases numbered 6, after V lost 2 bases and J lost 5 bases. The CDR3 protein is CASSLGLAGGPETQYF. The CDR3 DNA is TGTGCCAGCAGTTTAGGGCTAGCGGGAGGGCCGGAGACCCAGTACTTC.

V and J are TRBV3-1 and TRBJ1-1; no clear D gene. The V end was cut by 1 base, the J end by 0 bases, with 6 bases between. The germline gives CDR1 LGHDT, CDR2 YNNKEL (reference sequence). The CDR3 is 14 residues long. The CDR3: CASSQVGVNTEAFF. CDR3 in DNA: TGTGCCAGCAGCCAAGTGGGAGTGAACACTGAAGCTTTCTTT.

This clonotype was seen many times. This chain uses TRBV27 with TRBJ2-2; 10 positions match TRBD1. Germline CDR1 and CDR2: MNHEY and SMNVEV (reference sequence). V trimming: 5 bases; J trimming: 5 bases; junction bases outside the gene matches: 5. This CDR3 contains 15 residues. CDR3 bases: TGTGCCAGCAGTCTCCCGGGACAGGGGACCGGGGAGCTGTTTTTT. Protein product: CASSLPGQGTGELFF.

In its sample, this clonotype was seen a few times. DNA for the CDR3: TGTGCCAGCAGCATACCTGGACTAGCGGGAGCCTCGGAGACCCAGTACTTC. Translation: CASSIPGLAGASETQYF. The genes are TRBV12-3 or TRBV12-4 and TRBJ2-5, with 13 bases matching TRBD2. With 6 bases clipped from V and 5 bases from J, the junction kept 12 bases outside the gene matches. The CDR3 is 17 residues long.